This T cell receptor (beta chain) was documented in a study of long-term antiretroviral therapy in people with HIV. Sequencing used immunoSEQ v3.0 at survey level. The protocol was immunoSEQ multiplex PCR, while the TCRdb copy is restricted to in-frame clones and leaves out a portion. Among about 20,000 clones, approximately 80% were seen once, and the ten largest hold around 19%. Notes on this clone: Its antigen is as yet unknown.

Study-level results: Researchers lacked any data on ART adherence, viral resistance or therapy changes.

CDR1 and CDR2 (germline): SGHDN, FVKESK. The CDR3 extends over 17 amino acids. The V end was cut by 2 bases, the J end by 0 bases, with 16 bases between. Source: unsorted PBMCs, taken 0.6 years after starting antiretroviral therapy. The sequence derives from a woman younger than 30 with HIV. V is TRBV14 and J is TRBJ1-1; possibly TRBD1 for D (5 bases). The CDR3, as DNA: TGTGCCAGCAGCCAACTCTCCGGTGGACACCTGAACACTGAAGCTTTCTTT. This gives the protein CASSQLSGGHLNTEAFF.